This TCR beta chain came from a study of OX40 agonist ivuxolimab in advanced cancers. Here immunoSEQ multiplex PCR was the method, and the copy in TCRdb shows in-frame clones only, minus some. Among tens of thousands of clones listed, 85% to 95% were seen once. Germline CDR1 reads WNHNN; CDR2 reads SYGVQD (reference sequence). The CDR3 is made up of 13 amino acids. The J segment lost 4 bases and the V segment lost 4 bases, leaving 2 bases of the junction unmatched. Remarks on this clone: Its antigen is currently unknown.

Study-level points and caveats: Both blood CD4+ and CD8+ T cells showed clonal growth by week 6 at 0.1 to 3.0 mg/kg.

This chain connects TRBV10-1 to TRBJ2-7; 9 positions agree with TRBD2. The sequence was collected from an adult with an advanced solid tumor such as melanoma, head and neck, liver or kidney cancer. The source was CD4+ or CD8+ T cells sorted from blood, collected in a trial of the OX40 agonist ivuxolimab. The CDR3 sequence is CASSGSGSYEQYF. CDR3 coding DNA: TGCGCCAGCAGTGGTAGCGGGAGTTACGAGCAGTACTTC.